The entry that follows covers one T cell receptor (beta chain) sequence. The CDR3 sequence is 15 residues long. V was trimmed by 2 bases and J by 4 bases, leaving 14 bases between them. Germline V gene lookup returns CDR1 SNHLY and CDR2 FYNNEI. This PCR relied on a set of 60 Vbeta primers and 13 Jbeta primers. Assay: immunoSEQ multiplex PCR; the TCRdb copy retains only in-frame clones and omits some. The repertoire includes about 120,000 clones, about 80% of them detected once, and about 32% sits in the top ten. This sample stems from a study of cytomegalovirus exposure and HLA in healthy donors. The chain employs TRBV2 and TRBJ1-1, with D maybe TRBD1 (5 bases). Sequencing was performed on PBMCs. The receptor was isolated from a man between 60 and 70 years old in good health and CMV-seropositive. DNA for the CDR3: TGTGCCAGCAGTGAATCAGAATGGGGCGGCACTGAAGCTTTCTTT. It codes for CASSESEWGGTEAFF.